The 2 T cell receptor beta chains listed next were all sequenced from one sample in a study of blood T cell repertoires in COVID-19. Sequenced by immunoSEQ multiplex PCR; TCRdb stores in-frame clones only, minus some. The sample contains 170,000 or so clones, 80% to 90% of which appear only once. Input material: peripheral blood. All receptors come from a woman aged 70-85 years with COVID-19, enrolled during active disease.

J is TRBJ1-2 and V is TRBV6-2 or TRBV6-3; D is perhaps TRBD1 (6 bases). The V gene's germline CDR1 is MNHEY and CDR2 SVGEGT. The V end was cut by 4 bases, the J end by 1 base, with 7 bases between. The CDR3 is 13 amino acids. DNA for the CDR3: TGTGCCAGCAGTTTGGACAGTAACTATGGCTACACCTTC. Protein: CASSLDSNYGYTF.

This sequence joins TRBV5-8 and TRBJ1-5; possible D gene TRBD1, 5 bases. From germline, CDR1 is SGHTS and CDR2 YDEGEE. CDR3 length: 12 residues. The V end lost 4 bases, the J end lost 5 bases, and 7 bases lay between the germline ends. The CDR3 sequence: CASSKGYQPQHF. CDR3 bases: TGTGCCAGCAGCAAGGGGTATCAGCCCCAGCATTTT.